This TCR beta chain appears in the sequencing data of a study of T cells in women clearing cervical HPV infection. For the study at large: With HLA typing for only a few women, HLA confounding remains possible.

Study results and limitations: Repertoire richness, not evenness, was significantly elevated in CIN3+ cases versus controls.

Trimming took 6 bases from V and 4 from J; bases not matched to a gene: 8. The CDR3 has 17 amino acids. Germline V CDR1 and CDR2: SNHLY, FYNNEI. TCRdb's table, derived via immunoSEQ multiplex PCR, lists solely in-frame clones and lacks some. In total, the table holds tens of thousands of clones. A word on this clone: The antigen remains unidentified. The CDR3 end lies 3 residues beyond the end of the read and is filled in from the germline J gene.

V is TRBV2 and J is TRBJ2-5, with TRBD2 matching 16 bases. Source material: blood buffy coat. The origin of this receptor is a woman between 18 and 70 years old with a cervical HPV16 infection that either progressed to CIN3+ or cleared (not recorded which). The CDR3 bases that were read are TGTGCCAGCAGCCCGGGACTAGCGGGGGGGATTTTAGAGACC. Its translation is CASSPGLAGGILET. The whole CDR3 is CASSPGLAGGILETQYF.